Following are 26 T cell receptor beta chains from one sample sequenced in a study of T cells after yellow fever vaccination. TCRdb re-called the 5' RACE reads with MiXCR, one entry per CDR3 protein. The sample consists of a few hundred thousand distinct CDR3 sequences, 18% of them appearing once. The input for sequencing was PBMCs, taken before the yellow fever booster vaccination. The origin of the receptors is a man aged 18-30 years who received the YFV17D yellow fever vaccine.

This clonotype was counted between two and nine times. This chain joins TRBV27 and TRBJ1-5; 8 positions match TRBD1. From germline, CDR1 is MNHEY and CDR2 SMNVEV (reference sequence). Losses at the gene ends were 5 bases for V and 11 bases for J; bases not matched to a gene: 11. The CDR3 spans 14 residues. CDR3 loop: CASSVDSYRGAQHF. In nucleotides, the CDR3 is TGTGCCAGCAGTGTTGACAGTTACAGGGGGGCCCAGCATTTT.

This clonotype was seen only a few times. The rearrangement links TRBV18 to TRBJ2-5; D ambiguous. This CDR3 region has 13 residues. Looked up from germline, CDR1 is KGHSH and CDR2 is LQKENI. The V end lost 0 bases, the J end lost 5 bases, and 7 bases lay between the germline ends. CDR3 region: CASSPPSFETQYF. The CDR3 nucleotides are TGTGCCAGCTCACCACCCTCGTTCGAGACCCAGTACTTC. The complete variable domain, with remaining parts taken from reference TRBV18 and TRBJ2-5, reads NAGVMQNPRHLVRRRGQEARLRCSPMKGHSHVYWYRQLPEEGLKFMVYLQKENIIDESGMPKERFSAEFPKEGPSILRIQQVVRGDSAAYFCASSPPSFETQYFGPGTRLLVL.

This clonotype was seen only a few times. The chain couples TRBV9 to TRBJ2-1, with 10 bases that match TRBD2. CDR1 SGDLS and CDR2 YYNGEE come from the germline V gene. The CDR3 has 15 residues. Losses at the gene ends were 4 bases for V and 10 bases for J; bases not matched to a gene: 11. CDR3 DNA: TGTGCCAGCAGCCCAGGGACTAGCGTGCCGCGCGAGCAGTTCTTC. It codes for CASSPGTSVPREQFF.

The J gene is TRBJ2-5, the V gene TRBV30; 8 nucleotides match TRBD1. Germline V gene data show CDR1 as GTSNPN and CDR2 as SVGIG (reference sequence). The V and J ends lost 0 bases and 4 bases, in that order; junction bases with no gene match: 1. This CDR3 region has 13 residues. CDR3 loop: CAWSVGQGETQYF. The CDR3 nucleotides are TGTGCCTGGAGTGTAGGACAGGGAGAGACCCAGTACTTC.

In its sample, this clonotype was seen a few times. This chain links TRBV28 with TRBJ2-1; D is possibly TRBD2 (5 bases). CDR3 length equals 15 residues. V lost 4 bases to trimming and J lost 9 bases, with 19 bases between them. Germline values: CDR1 MDHEN, CDR2 SYDVKM. CDR3 coding DNA: TGTGCCAGCAGTTCCCCTGGGAGCCCACTATTTGAGCAGTTCTTC. This codes for CASSSPGSPLFEQFF.

There are a few counts of this clonotype. This chain uses TRBV5-1 with TRBJ2-1; D might be TRBD2 (7 bases). The CDR3 has 14 amino acids. Per the germline V gene, CDR1 is SGHRS and CDR2 is YFSETQ. The V end lost 5 bases, the J end lost 7 bases, and 16 bases lay between the germline ends. In nucleotides, the CDR3 is TGCGCCAGCAGAGGCGCGGGGGCTGTTAATGAGCAGTTCTTC. Its protein is CASRGAGAVNEQFF.

CDR3 DNA: TGTGCCAGCAGTTACGAGTTTGGGGGGACGTTGAATCAGCCCCAGCATTTT. Encoded protein: CASSYEFGGTLNQPQHF. The rearrangement links TRBV6-6 to TRBJ1-5, with a weak D call TRBD1 (5 bases). The CDR3 sequence is 17 residues long. Germline CDR1 and CDR2: MNHNY and SVGAGI (reference sequence). Between the trimmed V and J ends, which lost 2 bases and 4 bases, there was a span of 18 bases.

This clonotype was seen only a few times. This chain connects TRBV5-6 to TRBJ2-3, with 7 bases that match TRBD2. Germline values: CDR1 SGHDT, CDR2 YYEEEE. The CDR3 sequence is 14 residues long. The junction had 8 bases not matched to a gene; V was cut back by 3 bases and J by 7 bases. This CDR3 is CASSSPRDYYTQYF. The CDR3 coding sequence is TGTGCCAGCAGCTCACCCCGGGACTACTATACGCAGTATTTT.

The chain recombines TRBV18 with TRBJ2-7; D call uncertain. Trimming took 3 bases from V and 3 from J, leaving 9 bases between them. CDR1 and CDR2 from the germline V gene are KGHSH and LQKENI. This CDR3 contains 13 residues. The CDR3 spells CASSPNQNYEQYV. The CDR3 nucleotides read TGTGCCAGCTCACCGAACCAGAACTACGAGCAGTACGTC.

The chain has TRBV10-3 and TRBJ2-7, with unresolved D. In germline, CDR1 is ENHRY, CDR2 SYGVKD. V dropped 7 bases and J dropped 0 bases, with 7 bases sitting between them. This CDR3 is built from 12 residues. CDR3 sequence reads: CAITFDSYEQYV. The CDR3, as DNA: TGTGCCATCACTTTTGACTCCTACGAGCAGTACGTC.

The chain couples TRBV6-2 or TRBV6-3 to TRBJ2-4, with D perhaps TRBD2 (6 bases). Germline loops: CDR1 MNHEY, CDR2 SVGEGT. The CDR3 is made up of 13 amino acids. Trimming shortened V by 6 bases and J by 8 bases, and 14 bases separated the two germline ends. The DNA of the CDR3 is TGTGCCAGCAGGGTCCTCTGGGAGGACATTCAGTACTTC. Its translation: CASRVLWEDIQYF.

This clonotype was observed a handful of times. V usage is TRBV6-5 and J usage is TRBJ2-5, with TRBD1 identical over 8 bases. The germline gives CDR1 MNHEY, CDR2 SVGAGI. This CDR3 is 16 amino acids long. The V gene end was trimmed by 2 bases and the J gene end by 5 bases; junction bases not matched to a gene: 10. The CDR3 spells CASSYTGTGLFETQYF. The CDR3 region has the DNA TGTGCCAGCAGTTACACCGGGACAGGCCTATTCGAGACCCAGTACTTC.

This clonotype was seen only once. The rearrangement joins TRBV12-3 or TRBV12-4 to TRBJ1-5; 9 bases are a match to TRBD1. The CDR3 has 15 amino acids. V gave up 5 bases and J gave up 11 bases; unmatched junction bases: 13. DNA of the CDR3: TGTGCCAGCAGTCCCCGGGACAGGGCGCAATGGGCCCAGCATTTT. Its translation is CASSPRDRAQWAQHF.

V is TRBV20-1 and J is TRBJ2-1, with a possible D match to TRBD1 (5 bases). The CDR3 is 15 amino acids. Trimming cost V 2 bases and J 5 bases, with 16 bases left between them. CDR1 is DFQATT and CDR2 is SNEGSKA in the germline V gene (reference sequence). CDR3 nucleotides: TGCAGTGCTAGAACCGGCAGGGCGATCGACAATGAGCAGTTCTTC. This sequence encodes CSARTGRAIDNEQFF.

The rearrangement uses TRBV4-2 and TRBJ2-5; TRBD2 matches at 10 bases. CDR1 and CDR2 from the germline V gene are LGHNA and YNFKEQ. This CDR3 is 18 amino acids long. The V segment lost 0 bases and the J segment 4 bases; nucleotides outside the gene matches: 11. CDR3: CASSQDRSGGAAAETQYF. The CDR3 region has the DNA TGTGCCAGCAGCCAAGATAGGAGCGGGGGGGCCGCTGCAGAGACCCAGTACTTC.

This clonotype was counted at least ten times. The gene calls are TRBV28 and TRBJ1-6; D gene unclear. The V gene lost 7 bases and the J gene lost 11 bases, with 15 bases spanning the gap. Per the germline V gene, CDR1 is MDHEN and CDR2 is SYDVKM. This CDR3 is 13 amino acids long. The CDR3 DNA is TGTGCCAGCACCAACTTCCCCGGGACACCCCTCCACTTT. As protein: CASTNFPGTPLHF.

V usage is TRBV5-5 and J usage is TRBJ2-7, with 7 bases lining up with TRBD1. The CDR3 length is 12 residues. Germline V gene lookup returns CDR1 SGHKS and CDR2 YYEKEE (reference sequence). Losses at the gene ends were 8 bases for V and 0 bases for J; bases not matched to a gene: 2. The CDR3 DNA reads TGTGCCAGTAGGGACAGCTCCTACGAGCAGTACGTC. Its protein is CASRDSSYEQYV.

This clonotype was counted only a few times. The CDR3 reads CASSRSDFPYEQYF. CDR3 sequence (DNA): TGTGCCAGCAGCCGCTCGGACTTCCCCTACGAGCAGTACTTC. The chain carries TRBV6-2 or TRBV6-3 and TRBJ2-7, with a weak D call TRBD2 (5 bases). The germline V gene encodes CDR1 MNHEY and CDR2 SVGEGT. The CDR3 has 14 amino acids. Trimming took 6 bases from V and 2 from J, leaving 14 bases between them.

This clonotype was seen a few times. The rearrangement links TRBV18 to TRBJ2-7; TRBD2 might be the D (5 bases). Per germline, CDR1 KGHSH and CDR2 LQKENI. Trimming pared 3 bases from V and 5 bases from J, leaving 11 bases between. The CDR3 sequence is 13 residues long. The CDR3 DNA sequence: TGTGCCAGCTCACCCTCGGGAAGGGACGAGCAGTACGTC. It translates to CASSPSGRDEQYV.

The genes are TRBV27 and TRBJ2-3; D unresolved. In germline, CDR1 is MNHEY, CDR2 SMNVEV (reference sequence). There are 12 residues in the CDR3. V lost 8 bases and J 6 bases, leaving 12 bases between the germline ends. CDR3 region: CASAPSLDTQYF. The CDR3 DNA is TGTGCCAGCGCCCCAAGCCTGGATACGCAGTATTTT.

This clonotype was found a few times. CDR3 sequence: CASSLPGGVGTQYF. Here the CDR3 DNA reads TGTGCCAGCAGCTTACCAGGGGGTGTCGGTACGCAGTATTTT. V and J are TRBV7-2 and TRBJ2-3, with 7 bases that match TRBD1. The CDR3 runs to 14 residues. V was pared by 2 bases and J by 8 bases, with 7 bases of the junction left unmatched. From germline, CDR1 is SGHTA and CDR2 FQGNSA. The full variable domain, with the rest looked up from reference TRBV7-2 and TRBJ2-3, is GAGVSQSPSNKVTEKGKDVELRCDPISGHTALYWYRQSLGQGLEFLIYFQGNSAPDKSGLPSDRFSAERTGGSVSTLTIQRTQQEDSAVYLCASSLPGGVGTQYFGPGTRLTVL.

In this sample, this clonotype turned up a few times. The rearrangement uses TRBV20-1 and TRBJ1-6; D might be TRBD1 (5 bases). The CDR3 spans 16 residues. CDR1 and CDR2 (germline): DFQATT, SNEGSKA (reference sequence). V was trimmed by 6 bases and J by 0 bases, leaving 15 bases between them. The DNA for the CDR3 is TGCAGTGCGCAGGGTGTTTATCCCTCCTATAATTCACCCCTCCACTTT. This sequence encodes CSAQGVYPSYNSPLHF.

This clonotype showed up just a few times. The gene calls are TRBV27 and TRBJ1-2; 7 bases are a match to TRBD1. CDR1 is MNHEY, CDR2 SMNVEV, per germline (reference sequence). The CDR3 runs to 13 residues. J was trimmed by 5 bases and V by 6 bases; bases with no gene match: 6. Here the CDR3 reads CASRGQALYGYTF. In nucleotides, the CDR3 is TGTGCCAGCAGAGGACAGGCCCTGTATGGCTACACCTTC.

The V gene is TRBV11-1, the J gene TRBJ2-5, with TRBD1 identical over 8 bases. V trimming: 5 bases; J trimming: 6 bases; junction bases outside the gene matches: 8. The length of the CDR3 is 14 residues. Germline CDR1 SGHAT, CDR2 FQDESV (reference sequence). The chain's CDR3 is CASSGAGGIQTQYF. The DNA for the CDR3 is TGTGCCAGCAGCGGGGCAGGGGGCATACAGACCCAGTACTTC.

This clonotype was counted a few times. The chain recombines TRBV20-1 with TRBJ2-1; 8 bases agree with TRBD2. J lost 4 bases, V lost 2 bases, and 19 bases had no gene match. This CDR3 spans 19 amino acids. The V gene's germline CDR1 is DFQATT and CDR2 SNEGSKA (reference sequence). As DNA, the CDR3 is TGCAGTGCTAGACCCCCGGGGGGTAACGGGGGGGCCACATACAATGAGCAGTTCTTC. Its translation is CSARPPGGNGGATYNEQFF.

The V gene is TRBV5-1, the J gene TRBJ2-2; D possibly corresponds to TRBD1 (5 bases). CDR1 and CDR2 (germline): SGHRS, YFSETQ. Trimming cost V 5 bases and J 5 bases, with 10 bases left between them. This CDR3 is built from 13 residues. CDR3 protein: CASRFRETGELFF. In DNA form, the CDR3 reads TGCGCCAGCAGGTTCAGGGAAACCGGGGAGCTGTTTTTT.